The table lists the clone carrying this T cell receptor beta chain with a few counts. The antigen is unknown. Preparing the TCRbeta library involved the use of unique molecular identifiers. Each CDR3 protein is one row after TCRdb ran MiXCR on the PCR reads. The repertoire holds 200,000 or so distinct CDR3 sequences, with about 8.4% as singletons. These data are taken from a study of T-cell reconstitution after alpha-beta-depleted transplantation in children. Study-wide results and limits: Among T cells one year after transplant, newly produced cells accounted for most counts and diversity. Roughly two months post-transplant, alpha-beta T cells reportedly originated from several hundred graft clones that had expanded.

V was cut by 1 base and J by 0 bases, with 9 bases left in between. This CDR3 has 15 amino acids. This TCR was recovered from a male patient between 2 and 10 years old who had a stem cell transplant for acute myeloid leukemia, so the T cells may come from the graft donor. The specimen was PBMCs, mostly from graft donor cells, collected 360 days after TCRalphabeta/CD19-depleted stem cell transplant. The chain uses TRBV12-3 or TRBV12-4 and TRBJ1-1; no firm D call. The DNA for the CDR3 is TGTGCCAGCAGTTTAGGGCCTGGACTGAACACTGAAGCTTTCTTT. Protein: CASSLGPGLNTEAFF.